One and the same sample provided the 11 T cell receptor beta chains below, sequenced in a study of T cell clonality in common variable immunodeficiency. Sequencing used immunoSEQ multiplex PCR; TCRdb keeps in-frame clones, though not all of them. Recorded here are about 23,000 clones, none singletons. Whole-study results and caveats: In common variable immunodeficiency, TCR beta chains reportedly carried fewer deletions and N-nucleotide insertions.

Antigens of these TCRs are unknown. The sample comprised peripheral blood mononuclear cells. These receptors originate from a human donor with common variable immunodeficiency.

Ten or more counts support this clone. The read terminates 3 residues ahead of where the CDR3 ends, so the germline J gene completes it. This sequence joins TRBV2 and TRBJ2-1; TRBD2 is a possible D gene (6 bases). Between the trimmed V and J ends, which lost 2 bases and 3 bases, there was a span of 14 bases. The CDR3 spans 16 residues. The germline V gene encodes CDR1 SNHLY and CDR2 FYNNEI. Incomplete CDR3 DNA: TGTGCCAGCAGTGAATCTACTAGCCCCATCTACAATGAG. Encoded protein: CASSESTSPIYNE. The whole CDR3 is CASSESTSPIYNEQFF.

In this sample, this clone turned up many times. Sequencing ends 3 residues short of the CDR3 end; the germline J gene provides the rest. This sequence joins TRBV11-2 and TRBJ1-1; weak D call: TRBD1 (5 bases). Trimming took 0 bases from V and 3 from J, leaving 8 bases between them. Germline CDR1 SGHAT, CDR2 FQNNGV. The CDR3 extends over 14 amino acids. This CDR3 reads CASSLEAGHTEAFF. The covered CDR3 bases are TGTGCCAGCAGCTTAGAGGCGGGGCACACTGAA.

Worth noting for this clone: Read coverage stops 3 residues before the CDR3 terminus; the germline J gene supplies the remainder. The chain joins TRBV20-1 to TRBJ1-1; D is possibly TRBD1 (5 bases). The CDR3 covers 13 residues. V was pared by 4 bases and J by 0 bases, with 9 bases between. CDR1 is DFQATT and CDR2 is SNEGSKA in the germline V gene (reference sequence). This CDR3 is CSAMGLLNTEAFF. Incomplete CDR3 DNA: TGCAGTGCTATGGGACTCCTGAACACTGAA.

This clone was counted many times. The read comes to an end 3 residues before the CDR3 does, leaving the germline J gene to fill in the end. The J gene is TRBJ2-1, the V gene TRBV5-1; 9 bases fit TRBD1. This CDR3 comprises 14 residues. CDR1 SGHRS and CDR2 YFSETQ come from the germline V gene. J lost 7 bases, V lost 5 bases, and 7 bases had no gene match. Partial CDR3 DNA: TGCGCCAGCAGTTCCGGGACAGGGTTAAATGAG. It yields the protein CASSSGTGLNE. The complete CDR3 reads CASSSGTGLNEQFF.

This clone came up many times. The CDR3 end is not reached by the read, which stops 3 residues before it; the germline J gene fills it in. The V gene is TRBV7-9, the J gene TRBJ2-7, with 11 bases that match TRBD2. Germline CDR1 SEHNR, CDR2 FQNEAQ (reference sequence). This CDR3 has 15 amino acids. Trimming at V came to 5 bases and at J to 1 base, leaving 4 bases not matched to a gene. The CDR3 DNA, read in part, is TGTGCCAGCAGCCCGACTAGCGGGGCGTCCTACGAG. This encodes CASSPTSGASYE. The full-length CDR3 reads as CASSPTSGASYEQYF.

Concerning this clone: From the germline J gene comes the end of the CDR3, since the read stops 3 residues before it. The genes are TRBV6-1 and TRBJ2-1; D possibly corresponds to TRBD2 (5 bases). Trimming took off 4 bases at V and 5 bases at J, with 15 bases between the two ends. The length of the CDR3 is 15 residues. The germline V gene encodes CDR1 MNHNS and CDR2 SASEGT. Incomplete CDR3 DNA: TGTGCCAGCAGTGGCCGCGGCGGGTTCAACAATGAG. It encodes CASSGRGGFNNE. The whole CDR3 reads CASSGRGGFNNEQFF.

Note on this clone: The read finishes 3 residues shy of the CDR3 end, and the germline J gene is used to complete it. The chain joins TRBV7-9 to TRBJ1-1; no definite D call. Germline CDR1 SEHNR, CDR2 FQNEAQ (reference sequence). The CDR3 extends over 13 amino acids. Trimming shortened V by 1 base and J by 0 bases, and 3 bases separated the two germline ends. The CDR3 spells CASSLGMNTEAFF. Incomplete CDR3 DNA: TGTGCCAGCAGCTTAGGTATGAACACTGAA.

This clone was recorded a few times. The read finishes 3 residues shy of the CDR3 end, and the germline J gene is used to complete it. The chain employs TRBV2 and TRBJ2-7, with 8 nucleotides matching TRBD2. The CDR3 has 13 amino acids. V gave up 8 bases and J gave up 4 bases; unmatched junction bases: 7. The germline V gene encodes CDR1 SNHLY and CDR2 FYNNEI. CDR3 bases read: TGTGCCAGCGGCTCGGGGGGGCGGTACGAG. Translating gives CASGSGGRYE. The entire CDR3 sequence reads CASGSGGRYEQYF.

The sequenced CDR3 bases are TGCAGCGTTGAAGAACTACCCGAGATCACAGATACG. Translated, it gives CSVEELPEITDT. The whole CDR3 protein reads CSVEELPEITDTQYF. The gene calls are TRBV29-1 and TRBJ2-3; D call uncertain. Read sequence stops 3 residues before the CDR3 end, and the germline J gene provides the missing end. This CDR3 contains 15 residues. Per germline, CDR1 SQVTM and CDR2 ANQGSEA. V was cut by 0 bases and J by 2 bases, with 12 bases left in between.

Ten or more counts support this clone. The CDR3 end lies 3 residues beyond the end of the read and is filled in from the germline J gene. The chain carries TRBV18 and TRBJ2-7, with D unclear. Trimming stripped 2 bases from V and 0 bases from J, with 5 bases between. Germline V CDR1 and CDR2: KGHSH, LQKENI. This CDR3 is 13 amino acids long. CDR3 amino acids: CASSPRSSYEQYF. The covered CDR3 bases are TGTGCCAGCTCACCAAGGTCCTCCTACGAG.

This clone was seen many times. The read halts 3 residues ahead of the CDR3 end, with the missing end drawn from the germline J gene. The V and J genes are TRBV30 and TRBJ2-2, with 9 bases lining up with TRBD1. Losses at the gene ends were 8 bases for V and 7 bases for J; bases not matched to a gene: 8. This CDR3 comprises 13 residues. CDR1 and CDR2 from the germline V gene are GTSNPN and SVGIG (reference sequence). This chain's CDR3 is CARGQGHYGELFF. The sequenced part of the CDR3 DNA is TGTGCCCGGGGACAGGGACATTACGGGGAG.